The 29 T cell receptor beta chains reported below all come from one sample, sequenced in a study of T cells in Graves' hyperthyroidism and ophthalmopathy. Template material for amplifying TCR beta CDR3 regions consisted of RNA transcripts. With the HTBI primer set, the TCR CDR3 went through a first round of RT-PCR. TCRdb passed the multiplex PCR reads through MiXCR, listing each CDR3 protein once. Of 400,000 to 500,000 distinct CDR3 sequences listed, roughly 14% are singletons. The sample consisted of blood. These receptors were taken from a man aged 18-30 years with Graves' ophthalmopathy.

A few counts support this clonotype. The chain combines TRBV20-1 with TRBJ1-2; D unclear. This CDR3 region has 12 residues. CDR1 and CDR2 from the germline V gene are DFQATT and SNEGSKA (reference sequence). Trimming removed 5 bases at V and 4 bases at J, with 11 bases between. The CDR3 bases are TGCAGTGCTCCGGACGGAACCTATGGCTACACCTTC. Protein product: CSAPDGTYGYTF.

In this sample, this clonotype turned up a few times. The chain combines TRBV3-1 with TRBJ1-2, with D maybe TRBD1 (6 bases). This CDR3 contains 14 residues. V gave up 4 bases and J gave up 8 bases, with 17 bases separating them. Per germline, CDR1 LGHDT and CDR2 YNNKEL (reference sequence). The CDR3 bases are TGTGCCAGCAGCCCAGGGGCCTCAATGGGGGGCTACACCTTC. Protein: CASSPGASMGGYTF.

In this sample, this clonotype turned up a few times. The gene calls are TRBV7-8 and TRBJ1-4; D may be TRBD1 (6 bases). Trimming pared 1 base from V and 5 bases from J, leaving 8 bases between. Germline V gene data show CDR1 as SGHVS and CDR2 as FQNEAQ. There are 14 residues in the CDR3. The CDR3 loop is CASSLDGQNEKLFF. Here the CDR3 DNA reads TGTGCCAGCAGCTTAGACGGACAGAATGAAAAACTGTTTTTT. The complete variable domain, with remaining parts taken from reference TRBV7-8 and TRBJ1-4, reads GAGVSQSPRYKVAKRGQDVALRCDPISGHVSLFWYQQALGQGPEFLTYFQNEAQLDKSGLPSDRFFAERPEGSVSTLKIQRTQQEDSAVYLCASSLDGQNEKLFFGSGTQLSVL.

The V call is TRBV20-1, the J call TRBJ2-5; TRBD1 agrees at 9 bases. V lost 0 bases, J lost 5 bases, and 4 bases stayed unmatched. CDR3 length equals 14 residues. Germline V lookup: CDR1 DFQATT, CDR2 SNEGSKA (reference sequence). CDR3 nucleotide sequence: TGCAGTGCTAGAGAGGGGACAGGGATTGAGACCCAGTACTTC. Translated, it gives CSAREGTGIETQYF.

The CDR3 DNA follows: TGCAGTGCCCAAAGCGGACCGCGCACAGATACGCAGTATTTT. This translates into CSAQSGPRTDTQYF. V gene TRBV20-1 combines with J gene TRBJ2-3; D might be TRBD2 (5 bases). Trimming removed 6 bases at V and 1 base at J, with 14 bases between. CDR1 is DFQATT and CDR2 is SNEGSKA in the germline V gene (reference sequence). This CDR3 contains 14 residues.

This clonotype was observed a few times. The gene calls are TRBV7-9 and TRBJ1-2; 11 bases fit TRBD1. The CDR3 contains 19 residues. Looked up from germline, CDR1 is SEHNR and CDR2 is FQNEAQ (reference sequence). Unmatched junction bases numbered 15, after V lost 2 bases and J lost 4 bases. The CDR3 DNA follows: TGTGCCAGCAGCTTATTTCGGGACAGGGGGGACGGGAGCGCCTATGGCTACACCTTC. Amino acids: CASSLFRDRGDGSAYGYTF.

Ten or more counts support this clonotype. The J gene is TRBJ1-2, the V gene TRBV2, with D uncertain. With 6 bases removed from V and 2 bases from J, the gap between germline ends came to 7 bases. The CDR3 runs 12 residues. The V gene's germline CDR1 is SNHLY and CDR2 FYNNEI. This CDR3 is CASSLINYGYTF. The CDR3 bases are TGTGCCAGCAGCCTAATAAACTATGGCTACACCTTC.

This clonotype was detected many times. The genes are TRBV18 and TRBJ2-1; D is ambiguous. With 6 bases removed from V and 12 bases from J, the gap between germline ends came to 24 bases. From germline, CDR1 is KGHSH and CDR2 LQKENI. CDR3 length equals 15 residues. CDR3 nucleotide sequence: TGTGCCAGCTCGATCGACCACCCGGCAGAATCGACGCAGTTCTTC. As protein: CASSIDHPAESTQFF.

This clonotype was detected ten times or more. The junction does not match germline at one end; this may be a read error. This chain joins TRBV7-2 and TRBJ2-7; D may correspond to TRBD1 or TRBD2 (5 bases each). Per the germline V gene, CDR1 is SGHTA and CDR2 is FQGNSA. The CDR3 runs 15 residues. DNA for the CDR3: TGTGCCAGCAGTTTAGGGCCCGGGGACGGCTACGAGCAGTACTTC. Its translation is CASSLGPGDGYEQYF.

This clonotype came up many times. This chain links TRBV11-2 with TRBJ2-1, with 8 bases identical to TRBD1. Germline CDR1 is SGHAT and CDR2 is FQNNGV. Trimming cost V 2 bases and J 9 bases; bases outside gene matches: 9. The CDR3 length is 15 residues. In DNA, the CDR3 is TGTGCCAGCAGCTTATTAACGACAGGGGTGTTTGAGCAGTTCTTC. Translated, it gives CASSLLTTGVFEQFF.

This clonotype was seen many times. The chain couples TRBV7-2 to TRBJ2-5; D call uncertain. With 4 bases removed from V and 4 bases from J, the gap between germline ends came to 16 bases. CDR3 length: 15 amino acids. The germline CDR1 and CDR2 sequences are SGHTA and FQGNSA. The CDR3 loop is CASSSRVAQGETQYF. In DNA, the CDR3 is TGTGCCAGCAGCTCCCGGGTTGCCCAAGGAGAGACCCAGTACTTC.

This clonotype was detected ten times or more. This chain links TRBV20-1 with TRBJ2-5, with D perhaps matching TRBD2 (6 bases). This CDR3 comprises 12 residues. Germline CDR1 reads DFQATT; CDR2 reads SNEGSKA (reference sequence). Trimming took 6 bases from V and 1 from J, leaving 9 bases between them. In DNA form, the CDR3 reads TGCAGTGCCTTAGCGGTCCAAGAGACCCAGTACTTC. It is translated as CSALAVQETQYF.

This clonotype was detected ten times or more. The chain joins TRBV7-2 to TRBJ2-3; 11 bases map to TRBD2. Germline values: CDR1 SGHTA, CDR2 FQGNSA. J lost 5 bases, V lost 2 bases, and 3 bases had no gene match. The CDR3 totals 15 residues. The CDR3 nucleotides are TGTGCCAGCAGCTTAACTAGCGGGGGAGGAGATACGCAGTATTTT. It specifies CASSLTSGGGDTQYF.

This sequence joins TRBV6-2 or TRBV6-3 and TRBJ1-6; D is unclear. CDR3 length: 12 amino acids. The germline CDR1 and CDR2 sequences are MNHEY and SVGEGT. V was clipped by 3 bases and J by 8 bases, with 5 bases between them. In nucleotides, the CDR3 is TGTGCCAGCAGTTATCCGTATTCACCCCTCCACTTT. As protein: CASSYPYSPLHF.

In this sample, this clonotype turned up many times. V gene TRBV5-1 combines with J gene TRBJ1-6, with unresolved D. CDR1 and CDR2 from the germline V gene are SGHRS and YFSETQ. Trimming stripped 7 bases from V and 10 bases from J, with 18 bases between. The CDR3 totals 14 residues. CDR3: CASRADGMVSPLHF. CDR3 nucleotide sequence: TGCGCCAGCCGCGCGGACGGAATGGTGTCACCCCTCCACTTT. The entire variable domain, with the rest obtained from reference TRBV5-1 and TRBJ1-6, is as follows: KAGVTQTPRYLIKTRGQQVTLSCSPISGHRSVSWYQQTPGQGLQFLFEYFSETQRNKGNFPGRFSGRQFSNSRSEMNVSTLELGDSALYLCASRADGMVSPLHFGNGTRLTVT.

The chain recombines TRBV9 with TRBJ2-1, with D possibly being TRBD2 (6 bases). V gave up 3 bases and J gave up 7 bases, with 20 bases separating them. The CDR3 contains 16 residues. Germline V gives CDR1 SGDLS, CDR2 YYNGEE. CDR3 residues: CASSGEDWGIVNEQFF. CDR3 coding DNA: TGTGCCAGCAGCGGGGAGGACTGGGGTATAGTGAATGAGCAGTTCTTC. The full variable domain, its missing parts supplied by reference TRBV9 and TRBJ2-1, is DSGVTQTPKHLITATGQRVTLRCSPRSGDLSVYWYQQSLDQGLQFLIQYYNGEERAKGNILERFSAQQFPDLHSELNLSSLELGDSALYFCASSGEDWGIVNEQFFGPGTRLTVL.

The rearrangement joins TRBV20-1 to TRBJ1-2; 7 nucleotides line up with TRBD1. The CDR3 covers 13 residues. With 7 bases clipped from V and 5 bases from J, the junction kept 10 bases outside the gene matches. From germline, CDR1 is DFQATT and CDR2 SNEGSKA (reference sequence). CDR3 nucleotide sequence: TGCAGTGTTACATTCAGGACAGGTTATGGCTACACCTTC. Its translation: CSVTFRTGYGYTF.

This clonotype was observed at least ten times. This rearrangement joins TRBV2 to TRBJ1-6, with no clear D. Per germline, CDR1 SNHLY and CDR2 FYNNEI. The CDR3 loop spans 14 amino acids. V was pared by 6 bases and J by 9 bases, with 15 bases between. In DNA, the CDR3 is TGTGCCAGCAGCGGGAACCGACAAGGTTCACCCCTCCACTTT. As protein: CASSGNRQGSPLHF. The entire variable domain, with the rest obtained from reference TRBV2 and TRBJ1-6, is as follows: EPEVTQTPSHQVTQMGQEVILRCVPISNHLYFYWYRQILGQKVEFLVSFYNNEISEKSEIFDDQFSVERPDGSNFTLKIRSTKLEDSAMYFCASSGNRQGSPLHFGNGTRLTVT.

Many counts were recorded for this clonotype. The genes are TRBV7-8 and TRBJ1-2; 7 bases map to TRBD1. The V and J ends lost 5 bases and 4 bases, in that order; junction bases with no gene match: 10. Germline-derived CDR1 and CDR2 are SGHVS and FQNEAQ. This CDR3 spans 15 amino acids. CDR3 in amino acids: CASSLVGQISYGYTF. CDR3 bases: TGTGCCAGCAGCCTAGTGGGACAGATCTCCTATGGCTACACCTTC.

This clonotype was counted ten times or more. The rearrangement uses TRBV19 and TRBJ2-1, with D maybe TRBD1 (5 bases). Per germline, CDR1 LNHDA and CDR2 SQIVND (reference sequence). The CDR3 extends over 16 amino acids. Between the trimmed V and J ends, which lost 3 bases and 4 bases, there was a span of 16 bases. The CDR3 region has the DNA TGTGCCAGTAGTATTATCCATTCTGGGGCATACAATGAGCAGTTCTTC. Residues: CASSIIHSGAYNEQFF.

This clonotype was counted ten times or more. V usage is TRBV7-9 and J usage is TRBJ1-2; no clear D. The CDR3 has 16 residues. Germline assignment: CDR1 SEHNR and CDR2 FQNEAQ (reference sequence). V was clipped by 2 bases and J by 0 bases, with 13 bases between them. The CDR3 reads CASSLSYSSSNYGYTF. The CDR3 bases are TGTGCCAGCAGCTTAAGCTACAGTAGTTCTAACTATGGCTACACCTTC. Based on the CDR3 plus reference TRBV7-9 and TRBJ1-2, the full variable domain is DTGVSQNPRHKITKRGQNVTFRCDPISEHNRLYWYRQTLGQGPEFLTYFQNEAQLEKSRLLSDRFSAERPKGSFSTLEIQRTEQGDSAMYLCASSLSYSSSNYGYTFGSGTRLTVV.

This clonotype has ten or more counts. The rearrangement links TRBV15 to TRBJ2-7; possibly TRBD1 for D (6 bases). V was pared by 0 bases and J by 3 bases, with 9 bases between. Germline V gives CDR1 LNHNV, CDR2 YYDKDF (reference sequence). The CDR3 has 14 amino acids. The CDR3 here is CATSRDSGHYEQYF. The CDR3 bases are TGTGCCACCAGCAGAGATTCGGGACACTACGAGCAGTACTTC.

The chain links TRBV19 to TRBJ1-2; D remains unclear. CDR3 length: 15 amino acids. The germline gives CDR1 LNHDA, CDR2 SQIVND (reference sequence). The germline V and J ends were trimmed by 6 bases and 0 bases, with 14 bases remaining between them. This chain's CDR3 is CASREESSANYGYTF. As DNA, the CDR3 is TGTGCCAGTAGGGAGGAGAGCTCAGCTAACTATGGCTACACCTTC. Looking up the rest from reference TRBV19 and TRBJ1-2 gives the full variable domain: DGGITQSPKYLFRKEGQNVTLSCEQNLNHDAMYWYRQDPGQGLRLIYYSQIVNDFQKGDIAEGYSVSREKKESFPLTVTSAQKNPTAFYLCASREESSANYGYTFGSGTRLTVV.

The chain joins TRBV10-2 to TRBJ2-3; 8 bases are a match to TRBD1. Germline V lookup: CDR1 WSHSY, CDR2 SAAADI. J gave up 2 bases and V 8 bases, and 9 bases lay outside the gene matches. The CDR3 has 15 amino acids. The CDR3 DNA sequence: TGCGCCAGCCGAGAGACAGGGGCCGACACAGATACGCAGTATTTT. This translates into CASRETGADTDTQYF.

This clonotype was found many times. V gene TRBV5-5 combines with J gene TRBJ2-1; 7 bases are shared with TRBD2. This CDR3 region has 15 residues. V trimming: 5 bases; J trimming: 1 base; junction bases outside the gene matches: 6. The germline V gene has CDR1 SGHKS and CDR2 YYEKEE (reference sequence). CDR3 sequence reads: CASSPTSPSYNEQFF. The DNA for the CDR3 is TGTGCCAGCAGTCCGACTAGCCCGTCCTACAATGAGCAGTTCTTC.

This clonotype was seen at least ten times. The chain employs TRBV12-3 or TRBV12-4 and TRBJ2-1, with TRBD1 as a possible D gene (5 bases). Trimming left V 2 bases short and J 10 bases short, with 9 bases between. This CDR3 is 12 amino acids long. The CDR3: CASSLQGIEQFF. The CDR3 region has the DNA TGTGCCAGCAGTTTACAGGGCATCGAGCAGTTCTTC.

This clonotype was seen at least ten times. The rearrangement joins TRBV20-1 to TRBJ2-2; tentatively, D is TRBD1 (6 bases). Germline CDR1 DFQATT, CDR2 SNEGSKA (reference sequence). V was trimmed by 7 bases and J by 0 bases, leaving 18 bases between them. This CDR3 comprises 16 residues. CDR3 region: CSVVVGQGSNTGELFF. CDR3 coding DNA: TGCAGTGTAGTTGTCGGGCAGGGGTCGAACACCGGGGAGCTGTTTTTT.

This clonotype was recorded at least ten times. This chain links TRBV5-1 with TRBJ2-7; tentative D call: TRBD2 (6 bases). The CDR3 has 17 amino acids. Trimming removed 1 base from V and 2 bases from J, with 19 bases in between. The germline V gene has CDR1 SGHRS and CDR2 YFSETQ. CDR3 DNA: TGCGCCAGCAGCTTGAATGGCGGGACCACTCCCACCTACGAGCAGTACTTC. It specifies CASSLNGGTTPTYEQYF.

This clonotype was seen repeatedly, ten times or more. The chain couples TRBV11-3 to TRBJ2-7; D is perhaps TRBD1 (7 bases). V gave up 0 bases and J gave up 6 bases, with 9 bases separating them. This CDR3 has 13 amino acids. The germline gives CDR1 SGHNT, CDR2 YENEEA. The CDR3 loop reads CASSLEEGAEQYF. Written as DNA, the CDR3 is TGTGCCAGCAGCTTAGAGGAGGGGGCCGAGCAGTACTTC.